This TCR beta chain was profiled in a study of T cell responses to AZD1222 COVID-19 vaccine. General study points: Clonal diversity may have been underestimated, and the donors were mostly white British, with more females than males. There were repertoire samples only from the period after the peak T cell response.

This CDR3 region has 21 residues. V gave up 0 bases and J gave up 1 base; unmatched junction bases: 13. Per germline, CDR1 LGHNA and CDR2 YNFKEQ. About this clone itself: No antigen is known for it.

Profiled with immunoSEQ multiplex PCR; TCRdb holds only in-frame clones, not every one. The data contain 85,000 to 110,000 clones, around nine tenths of them seen just once; the ten biggest clones take up 20% to 25%. The specimen was peripheral blood, collected on day 0 of AZD1222 vaccination. The chain has TRBV4-2 and TRBJ2-7; TRBD2 aligns across 15 bases. The receptor was isolated from an adult in good health. The CDR3 is CASSQELVGLAGGSDSYEQYF. The CDR3, as DNA: TGTGCCAGCAGCCAAGAGCTAGTGGGACTAGCGGGGGGCAGTGATTCCTACGAGCAGTACTTC.